This T cell receptor (beta chain) was identified in a study of blood T cell repertoires in COVID-19. About the research overall: COVID-19 samples from acute and convalescent phases originated in the United States, Italy and Spain.

Germline V gives CDR1 SGHNT, CDR2 YYREEE (reference sequence). V trimming: 2 bases; J trimming: 10 bases; junction bases outside the gene matches: 11. This CDR3 has 15 residues. In the original processing: Amplification from reference gene primers served as the basis for estimated nucleated cell counts. TCRdb's table, derived via immunoSEQ multiplex PCR, lists solely in-frame clones and lacks some. That table supplies the V and J calls and clone size; D and trimming were determined from the DNA. Among some 48,000 clones, under 90% were seen once, and the ten largest hold less than 3%. Seattle participants joined during active infection and were tracked over time.

The TCR originated in a woman aged 80 or over with COVID-19, enrolled during active disease. The sample was peripheral blood. This chain connects TRBV5-4 to TRBJ2-1; 8 bases line up with TRBD2. The CDR3 sequence is CASSFQSGRMLEQFF. The CDR3 DNA reads as TGTGCCAGCAGCTTTCAAAGCGGGAGAATGCTCGAGCAGTTCTTC.